A single sample gave rise to the 10 T cell receptor beta chains below, sequenced in a study of cytomegalovirus exposure and HLA in healthy donors. 13 Jbeta primers and 60 Vbeta primers were used for the PCR. Only in-frame clones appear in the TCRdb table, and some are missing; sequencing was by immunoSEQ multiplex PCR. Found here are fewer than 85,000 clones, over 60% of them singletons; the top ten hold around 10%. Sequencing was done on a sample of PBMCs. These receptors were collected from a woman between 40 and 50 years old in good health and CMV-seropositive.

This chain links TRBV5-1 with TRBJ1-4; D remains unclear. V gave up 1 base and J gave up 2 bases, with 6 bases separating them. The germline V gene has CDR1 SGHRS and CDR2 YFSETQ. This CDR3 contains 14 residues. The CDR3 loop reads CASSLFMTNEKLFF. In nucleotides, the CDR3 is TGCGCCAGCAGCTTGTTCATGACTAATGAAAAACTGTTTTTT.

V and J are TRBV21-1 and TRBJ1-4; the D call TRBD1 from the table was never checked on the DNA. TRBV21-1 is given as a pseudogene. The CDR3 is 15 residues long. CDR3 nucleotide sequence: TGTGCCACTACTCTTACCCAGGGGGCGAAAGAAAAACTGTTTTTT. As protein: CATTLTQGAKEKLFF.

As for this clone: The germline gene is not matched at one end of the junction; a read error may be the cause. This chain links TRBV4-2 with TRBJ1-6; 8 positions agree with TRBD1. The germline CDR1 and CDR2 sequences are LGHNA and YNFKEQ. This CDR3 spans 16 amino acids. The CDR3 is CASRQDRGSYNSPLHF. In DNA, the CDR3 is TGTGCCAGCAGACAAGACAGGGGATCCTATAATTCACCCCTCCACTTT.

The V and J genes are TRBV5-1 and TRBJ2-5, with 11 positions matching TRBD2. Germline CDR1 reads SGHRS; CDR2 reads YFSETQ. With 0 bases clipped from V and 4 bases from J, the junction kept 8 bases outside the gene matches. This CDR3 has 17 amino acids. The CDR3 DNA is TGCGCCAGCAGCTTGGCAGGTACTAGCGGGAGTCGAGAGACCCAGTACTTC. Its translation is CASSLAGTSGSRETQYF.

This chain joins TRBV5-1 and TRBJ1-3, with 7 bases identical to TRBD1. The V gene's germline CDR1 is SGHRS and CDR2 YFSETQ. CDR3 length: 18 amino acids. The ends lost 2 bases at V and 0 bases at J; junction bases unmatched: 11. The CDR3, as DNA: TGCGCCAGCAGCTTTGGACAGGTATCGTTTAGCTCTGGAAACACCATATATTTT. The encoded protein is CASSFGQVSFSSGNTIYF.

The V and J genes are TRBV7-2 and TRBJ1-2; D might be TRBD1 (5 bases). Germline CDR1 SGHTA, CDR2 FQGNSA. This CDR3 contains 13 residues. Trimming took 5 bases from V and 0 from J, leaving 7 bases between them. The CDR3 protein is CASSPTANYGYTF. The DNA for the CDR3 is TGTGCCAGCAGCCCGACAGCTAACTATGGCTACACCTTC.

Remarks on this clone: At one boundary the junction diverges from the germline segment, which might be a read error. The rearrangement links TRBV6-5 to TRBJ1-2, with TRBD1 identical over 7 bases. The CDR3 length is 13 residues. Germline lookup yields CDR1 MNHEY and CDR2 SVGAGI. The CDR3 DNA reads as TGTGCCAGCAGTTACTCGACAGGGTCTGGCTACCCCTTC. Protein sequence: CASSYSTGSGYPF.

The V call is TRBV18, the J call TRBJ2-4; 8 bases match TRBD1. Germline V lookup: CDR1 KGHSH, CDR2 LQKENI. After removal of 3 bases from V and 6 bases from J, the junction contained 4 bases not matched to a gene. This CDR3 has 14 residues. CDR3 loop: CASSPGDRLNIQYF. Written as DNA, the CDR3 is TGTGCCAGCTCACCCGGGGACAGGCTAAACATTCAGTACTTC. The full variable domain, in which reference TRBV18 and TRBJ2-4 provide the parts outside the CDR3, is NAGVMQNPRHLVRRRGQEARLRCSPMKGHSHVYWYRQLPEEGLKFMVYLQKENIIDESGMPKERFSAEFPKEGPSILRIQQVVRGDSAAYFCASSPGDRLNIQYFGAGTRLSVL.

This sequence joins TRBV7-2 and TRBJ1-2; tentatively, D is TRBD1 (6 bases). The CDR3 is 18 residues long. V lost 1 base and J 8 bases, leaving 26 bases between the germline ends. Germline V gene data show CDR1 as SGHTA and CDR2 as FQGNSA. The CDR3 coding sequence is TGTGCCAGCAGCTTAGAGGCGGGGGACACTGTCATTCGGCGGGGCTACACCTTC. It codes for CASSLEAGDTVIRRGYTF.

The CDR3 spells CASSVQTGGYTEAFF. The CDR3 DNA follows: TGTGCCAGCAGTGTCCAGACAGGGGGCTATACTGAAGCTTTCTTT. V usage is TRBV6-1 and J usage is TRBJ1-1; 10 bases are shared with TRBD1. Trimming removed 4 bases from V and 5 bases from J; junction bases left unmatched: 7. The germline gives CDR1 MNHNS, CDR2 SASEGT. The CDR3 spans 15 residues.